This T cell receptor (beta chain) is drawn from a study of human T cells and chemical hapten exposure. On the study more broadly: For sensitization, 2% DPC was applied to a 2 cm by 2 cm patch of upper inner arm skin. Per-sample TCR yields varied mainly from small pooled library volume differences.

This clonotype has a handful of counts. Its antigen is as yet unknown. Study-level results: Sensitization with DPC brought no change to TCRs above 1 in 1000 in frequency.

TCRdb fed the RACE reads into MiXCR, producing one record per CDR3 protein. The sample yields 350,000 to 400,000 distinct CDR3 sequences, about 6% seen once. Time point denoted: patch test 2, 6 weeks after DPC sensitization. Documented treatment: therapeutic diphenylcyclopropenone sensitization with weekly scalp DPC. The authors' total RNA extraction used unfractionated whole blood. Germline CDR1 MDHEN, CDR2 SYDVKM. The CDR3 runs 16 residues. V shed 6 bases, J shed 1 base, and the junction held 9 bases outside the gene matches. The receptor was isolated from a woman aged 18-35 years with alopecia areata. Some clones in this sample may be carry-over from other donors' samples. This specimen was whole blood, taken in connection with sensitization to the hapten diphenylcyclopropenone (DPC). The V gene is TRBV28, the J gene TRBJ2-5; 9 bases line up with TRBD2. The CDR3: CASSVAGLALQETQYF. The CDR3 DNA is TGTGCCAGCAGCGTCGCGGGACTAGCCCTCCAAGAGACCCAGTACTTC.